This T cell receptor (beta chain) came from a study of cytomegalovirus exposure and HLA in healthy donors. Study results and limitations: A few CMV-associated chains were confirmed in vitro to be specific for CMV antigens.

Although they were nominally healthy when sampled, donors likely had unrecorded immune exposures. On this clone itself: Its target is unknown.

The study ran its PCR with 60 Vbeta and 13 Jbeta primers. Produced via immunoSEQ multiplex PCR; TCRdb's table is partial and in-frame only. This repertoire includes fewer than 85,000 clones. CDR1 is MDHEN, CDR2 SYDVKM, per germline. Trimming cost V 4 bases and J 5 bases; bases outside gene matches: 13. The length of the CDR3 is 17 residues. The sequenced sample consisted of PBMCs. V is TRBV28 and J is TRBJ1-1; 10 nucleotides align to TRBD1. The TCR sequence derives from a female donor in good health and CMV-seropositive. CDR3 DNA sequence: TGTGCCAGCAGTTCACCCCGACAGGGGGCAGGGAGGACTGAAGCTTTCTTT. Translation gives CASSSPRQGAGRTEAFF.